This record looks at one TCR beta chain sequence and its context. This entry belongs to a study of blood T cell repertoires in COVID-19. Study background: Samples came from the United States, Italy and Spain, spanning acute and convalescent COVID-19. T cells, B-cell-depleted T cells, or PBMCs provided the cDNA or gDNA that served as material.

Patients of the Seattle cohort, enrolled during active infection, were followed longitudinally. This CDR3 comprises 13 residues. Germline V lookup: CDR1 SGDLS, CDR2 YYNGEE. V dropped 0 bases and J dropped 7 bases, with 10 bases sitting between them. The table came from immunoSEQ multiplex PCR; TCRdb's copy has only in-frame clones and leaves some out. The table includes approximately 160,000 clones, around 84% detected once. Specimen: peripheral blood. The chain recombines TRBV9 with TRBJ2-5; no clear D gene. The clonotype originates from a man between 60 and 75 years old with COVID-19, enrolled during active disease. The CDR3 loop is CASSVGYSGTQYF. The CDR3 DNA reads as TGTGCCAGCAGCGTAGGCTACTCGGGGACCCAGTACTTC.